The T cell receptor (beta chain) described here comes from a study of glioma-infiltrating T cells after dendritic cell vaccination (TCRdb year 2016). As for the study more broadly: Of the roughly 15 glioblastoma patients in the cohort, all drawn from Phase I and II dendritic cell vaccination trials, 9 were newly diagnosed and 6 had recurrent disease. Patients received autologous tumor lysate-pulsed dendritic cell vaccination between about 2002 and 2012. To make the vaccine, monocyte-derived dendritic cells were cultured for 7 to 8 days with IL-4 and GM-CSF and then pulsed overnight with autologous tumor lysate. Three intradermal dendritic cell vaccine injections were administered to patients at biweekly intervals in the arm below the axilla. In glioblastoma patients vaccinated with dendritic cells, deep sequencing of TCR beta CDR3 regions served to measure the amount of tumor-infiltrating lymphocytes and to compare repertoires between tumor and blood. Survival after dendritic cell vaccination was correlated with TCR sequencing metrics, such as TIL content and the overlap between tumor and blood repertoires. General findings and caveats noted by the study authors: The cohort was small and heterogeneous, and full blood and tumor sets were available for few patients, with initial-recurrent tumor pairs available for even fewer patients. No direct relationship between TCR clonality and survival was found, suggesting a diverse polyclonal response may matter. The TCR overlap response model with three groups was called speculative and said to need prospective validation. Higher estimated pretreatment TIL content predicted longer time to progression and overall survival after dendritic cell vaccination.

The immunoSEQ assay amplified TCRB CDR3 regions from roughly 2 micrograms of genomic DNA, or from all available DNA when less than that amount was available. The multiplex PCR employed 60 forward primers targeting TCR V beta segments and 13 reverse primers targeting J beta segments. To estimate the number of reads per starting template, synthetic control templates were added to each sample at limiting dilution. The Illumina HiSeq System generated sequencing reads of 87 bp. Per the source publication's procedure: PCR and sequencing errors were removed by a nearest neighbor algorithm that merged closely related sequences. TCR overlap was defined as the percentage of unique tumor TCR beta sequences that were also present in the same patient's peripheral blood. Imported from immuneACCESS, the table was reduced by TCRdb to in-frame sequences with V and J called. These copies leave out some clones; in studies compared against another copy, an unresolved V gene accounts for under half, and the cause of the remainder is not known. The V and J calls and clone size are taken from that table; D and trimming were inferred from the DNA. The sample table shows tens of thousands of clones, and roughly 89% are seen once. About 3% of the sample goes to the ten largest clones.

Patients were selected on the basis of adequate residual fresh-frozen tumor tissue and more than two years of available survival data. Although molecular status otherwise differed among the glioblastoma patients, no patient had an isocitrate dehydrogenase mutation. PBMC were collected before vaccination, two weeks after the third vaccination, and at tumor progression if tumor progression occurred. The Qiagen DNeasy Blood extraction Kit was used for extraction of genomic DNA. Taken from the germline V gene, the CDR1 and CDR2 loops are SGHVS and FNYEAQ. V is pruned by 5 bases and J by 6 bases, leaving 13 bases of the junction without a gene match. The CDR3 holds 16 amino acids from the cysteine to the phenylalanine. The CDR3 DNA has 48 bases and is translated from base 1. As for this clone: This clone's antigen is unknown. No base qualities exist here, and no much larger clone lies one base off it.

The chain is made from TRBV7-6 and TRBJ2-7; the central 10 bases match TRBD1. The receptor comes from a human donor with glioblastoma. The sequencing here drew on blood, taken before dendritic cell vaccination. The CDR3 protein: CASSPDRGGLLVEQYF. The sequenced DNA: TGTGCCAGCAGCCCGGACAGGGGGGGCCTTTTGGTCGAGCAGTACTTC.